This T cell receptor beta chain is from a study of identifying expanded T cells in peripheral blood. Whole-study findings and limits: Clone count variance between approximately 2-week samples rose with total template count.

Collection occurred without any documented infections or immune events in donors. This table comes from immunoSEQ multiplex PCR, and its TCRdb copy is limited to in-frame clones, with some not included. The profile shows around 120,000 clones, 86% of them singletons. Germline V gene sequence: CDR1 SGHRS, CDR2 YFSETQ. V was shortened by 0 bases and J by 1 base, with 10 bases between the two germline ends. The CDR3 length is 15 residues. About this clone itself: The antigen remains undetermined.

The sequenced material came from blood. This sequence was found in a person between 18 and 70 years old in good health. The rearrangement links TRBV5-1 to TRBJ2-5, with D unclear. For the CDR3, the DNA is TGCGCCAGCAGCTTGGATCCCACCTCCCAAGAGACCCAGTACTTC. It is translated as CASSLDPTSQETQYF.